This passage covers 27 T cell receptor beta chains from one sample sequenced in a study of blood T cell repertoires in COVID-19. Measured with immunoSEQ multiplex PCR; TCRdb has only the in-frame clones, and not every one. This sample has about 150,000 clones; roughly nine tenths occur once, and the top ten carry under 5%. The sample was peripheral blood. These receptor sequences come from a woman in her 70s with acute or convalescent COVID-19.

This clone has a single count. The V gene is TRBV9, the J gene TRBJ1-2; possibly TRBD1 for D (5 bases). The germline CDR1 and CDR2 sequences are SGDLS and YYNGEE. Trimming removed 3 bases at V and 5 bases at J, with 17 bases between. This CDR3 has 15 amino acids. CDR3 bases: TGTGCCAGCAGCGCAAGACAGTCAGCATTTTATGGCTACACCTTC. Encoded protein: CASSARQSAFYGYTF.

CDR3 sequence: CASSILSGGDRSYEQYF. CDR3 DNA: TGTGCCAGCAGCATCCTTAGCGGGGGGGACCGCTCCTACGAGCAGTACTTC. V gene TRBV5-5 combines with J gene TRBJ2-7; 11 bases line up with TRBD2. In germline, CDR1 is SGHKS, CDR2 YYEKEE (reference sequence). The V gene end was trimmed by 4 bases and the J gene end by 0 bases; junction bases not matched to a gene: 9. CDR3 length equals 17 residues.

The chain joins TRBV29-1 to TRBJ2-3; a possible D gene is TRBD1 (5 bases). V lost 4 bases, J lost 3 bases, and 17 bases lay in between. Germline V gene lookup returns CDR1 SQVTM and CDR2 ANQGSEA. The CDR3 runs 15 residues. The CDR3 bases are TGCAGCGTTGGGGCCTCACGTGGGGCGACAGATACGCAGTATTTT. Protein: CSVGASRGATDTQYF.

The V gene is TRBV4-3, the J gene TRBJ1-4; D gene ambiguous. The germline gives CDR1 LGHNA, CDR2 YSLEER. The V and J ends lost 1 base and 4 bases respectively, with 7 bases between them. The CDR3 sequence is 14 residues long. In DNA form, the CDR3 reads TGCGCCAGCAGCCAAGCCAGTTATAATGAAAAACTGTTTTTT. This gives the protein CASSQASYNEKLFF.

This sequence joins TRBV27 and TRBJ1-3; D possibly corresponds to TRBD1 (6 bases). Trimming took off 4 bases at V and 4 bases at J, with 17 bases between the two ends. Germline-derived CDR1 and CDR2 are MNHEY and SMNVEV (reference sequence). This CDR3 comprises 16 residues. The CDR3 DNA follows: TGTGCCAGCAGTTCGGGACATCAGAGAGGAGGAAACACCATATATTTT. Translating it yields CASSSGHQRGGNTIYF.

This chain links TRBV12-3 or TRBV12-4 with TRBJ2-2; TRBD1 is a possible D gene (5 bases). V lost 6 bases and J 6 bases, leaving 11 bases between the germline ends. This CDR3 has 13 residues. The CDR3 protein is CASRERGAGELFF. CDR3 nucleotides: TGTGCCAGCAGAGAAAGGGGTGCCGGGGAGCTGTTTTTT.

The rearrangement joins TRBV28 to TRBJ2-7; D unresolved. Trimming took off 2 bases at V and 7 bases at J, with 18 bases between the two ends. The germline V gene has CDR1 MDHEN and CDR2 SYDVKM. CDR3 length: 15 amino acids. The CDR3 here is CASSLRGFGAVEQYF. The CDR3 DNA is TGTGCCAGCAGTTTAAGAGGTTTTGGCGCCGTGGAGCAGTACTTC.

V is TRBV6-5 and J is TRBJ2-7; D may be TRBD1 (6 bases). Trimming shortened V by 0 bases and J by 4 bases, and 13 bases separated the two germline ends. The CDR3 extends over 15 amino acids. Germline assignment: CDR1 MNHEY and CDR2 SVGAGI. The CDR3 reads CASSYSYRDTYEQYF. The CDR3 DNA follows: TGTGCCAGCAGTTACTCGTACCGGGACACTTACGAGCAGTACTTC.

The chain has TRBV6-2 or TRBV6-3 and TRBJ1-2; D remains unclear. With 1 base removed from V and 3 bases from J, the gap between germline ends came to 9 bases. Germline V gives CDR1 MNHEY, CDR2 SVGEGT. This CDR3 has 14 amino acids. CDR3 in amino acids: CASSYLRRDYGYTF. In DNA, the CDR3 is TGTGCCAGCAGTTACTTGAGGAGGGACTATGGCTACACCTTC.

V is TRBV28 and J is TRBJ1-2; 11 nucleotides line up with TRBD1. The CDR3 length is 16 residues. In germline, CDR1 is MDHEN, CDR2 SYDVKM. J lost 5 bases, V lost 4 bases, and 9 bases had no gene match. The CDR3 DNA reads TGTGCCAGCAGTTCTGGGGGACAGGGGGGAGTTTATGGCTACACCTTC. This encodes CASSSGGQGGVYGYTF.

The chain is built from TRBV5-1 and TRBJ2-5, with a tentative D call TRBD2 (5 bases). CDR1 is SGHRS and CDR2 is YFSETQ in the germline V gene. V was shortened by 7 bases and J by 6 bases, with 22 bases between the two germline ends. This CDR3 contains 15 residues. Here the CDR3 DNA reads TGCGCCAGCGCAGACTGGACTGGACCCTTGCAGACCCAGTACTTC. It codes for CASADWTGPLQTQYF.

This rearrangement joins TRBV19 to TRBJ2-1, with 15 bases matching TRBD2. Germline V gives CDR1 LNHDA, CDR2 SQIVND (reference sequence). The V and J ends lost 5 bases and 15 bases, in that order; junction bases with no gene match: 14. This CDR3 has 16 amino acids. CDR3 in amino acids: CASSPRTSGGAYLWFF. CDR3 DNA sequence: TGTGCCAGTAGTCCCCGGACTAGCGGGGGGGCCTATCTCTGGTTCTTC.

The chain uses TRBV4-2 and TRBJ2-7, with no clear D. V was trimmed by 0 bases and J by 3 bases, leaving 12 bases between them. The CDR3 runs to 15 residues. Germline loops: CDR1 LGHNA, CDR2 YNFKEQ. CDR3 loop: CASSQDLGRSYEQYF. The CDR3 region has the DNA TGTGCCAGCAGCCAAGATCTGGGTAGGAGCTACGAGCAGTACTTC.

This clone has only a few counts. This chain uses TRBV6-5 with TRBJ1-6; TRBD1 agrees at 7 bases. The CDR3 loop spans 15 amino acids. Trimming at V came to 2 bases and at J to 10 bases, leaving 8 bases not matched to a gene. CDR1 and CDR2 from the germline V gene are MNHEY and SVGAGI. The CDR3 loop is CASSYRRQGWSPLHF. The CDR3, as DNA: TGTGCCAGCAGTTACAGGAGACAGGGTTGGTCACCCCTCCACTTT.

The chain combines TRBV18 with TRBJ2-7; TRBD2 agrees at 11 bases. Germline trimming cut 6 bases from V and 6 bases from J; bases unmatched to any gene: 7. The germline gives CDR1 KGHSH, CDR2 LQKENI. The CDR3 is made up of 14 amino acids. CDR3 in amino acids: CASSGNGLAGEQYF. The CDR3, as DNA: TGTGCCAGCTCCGGTAACGGACTAGCGGGCGAGCAGTACTTC.

This clone came up once. The chain couples TRBV27 to TRBJ2-7, with 11 bases fitting TRBD2. Germline V gene lookup returns CDR1 MNHEY and CDR2 SMNVEV (reference sequence). This CDR3 spans 14 amino acids. V shed 5 bases and J 5 bases; nucleotides not matched to a gene: 5. Here the CDR3 reads CASSLSGGADEQYF. Written as DNA, the CDR3 is TGTGCCAGCAGTCTTAGCGGGGGGGCCGACGAGCAGTACTTC.

The chain has TRBV2 and TRBJ1-2; D is perhaps TRBD1 (5 bases). The V gene's germline CDR1 is SNHLY and CDR2 FYNNEI. This CDR3 region has 12 residues. V was pared by 4 bases and J by 4 bases, with 7 bases between. CDR3 DNA sequence: TGTGCCAGCAGTGCTCAGGGCTATGGCTACACCTTC. Translated, it gives CASSAQGYGYTF.

The V call is TRBV6-2 or TRBV6-3, the J call TRBJ2-5; perhaps TRBD1 as D (5 bases). This CDR3 is built from 13 residues. V was clipped by 3 bases and J by 5 bases, with 10 bases between them. Per germline, CDR1 MNHEY and CDR2 SVGEGT. CDR3 sequence reads: CASSYGQLETQYF. The DNA of the CDR3 is TGTGCCAGCAGTTATGGACAATTGGAGACCCAGTACTTC.

This rearrangement joins TRBV6-4 to TRBJ2-1, with D perhaps TRBD1 (5 bases). The CDR3 is made up of 15 amino acids. Germline V gene lookup returns CDR1 MRHNA and CDR2 SNTAGT. V shed 3 bases and J shed 2 bases, with 11 bases lying between them. CDR3 residues: CASSESSGTYNEQFF. As DNA, the CDR3 is TGTGCCAGCAGTGAATCGTCAGGGACCTACAATGAGCAGTTCTTC.

The chain carries TRBV12-3 or TRBV12-4 and TRBJ1-2; 8 bases match TRBD1. V shed 7 bases and J 7 bases; nucleotides not matched to a gene: 8. This CDR3 contains 13 residues. The DNA of the CDR3 is TGTGCCAGCACCGACAGGGGTCGGAGTGGCTACACCTTC. Amino acids: CASTDRGRSGYTF.

The chain uses TRBV18 and TRBJ1-5, with D perhaps TRBD1 (6 bases). Germline CDR1 reads KGHSH; CDR2 reads LQKENI. The CDR3 extends over 13 amino acids. The germline V and J ends were trimmed by 3 bases and 4 bases, with 7 bases remaining between them. The DNA of the CDR3 is TGTGCCAGCTCACCCGGACAGAATCAGCCCCAGCATTTT. This gives the protein CASSPGQNQPQHF.

The CDR3 nucleotides read TGTGCCAGCAGCCTAAAACAGGGGGAATATGGCTACACCTTC. It codes for CASSLKQGEYGYTF. V and J are TRBV3-1 (or the pseudogene TRBV3-2) and TRBJ1-2, with 8 bases aligning to TRBD1. This CDR3 contains 14 residues. V dropped 4 bases and J dropped 5; count of bases not matched to a gene: 6. CDR1 is LGHDT and CDR2 is YNNKEL in the germline V gene (reference sequence).

The table lists this clone with a count of one. V is TRBV28 and J is TRBJ1-2; a weak D match, TRBD1 (5 bases). Trimming stripped 0 bases from V and 8 bases from J, with 7 bases between. The CDR3 is made up of 12 amino acids. CDR1 MDHEN and CDR2 SYDVKM come from the germline V gene. The CDR3 DNA reads as TGTGCCAGCAGTTTATGGGGGGGAGGCTACACCTTC. It is translated as CASSLWGGGYTF.

The rearrangement uses TRBV28 and TRBJ1-1; 10 bases match TRBD1. Germline CDR1 is MDHEN and CDR2 is SYDVKM. V was pared by 5 bases and J by 2 bases, with 14 bases of the junction left unmatched. The CDR3 is 18 residues long. The CDR3 nucleotides are TGTGCCAGCAGTGCGACAGGGGGCCACGTATTATTTAACACTGAAGCTTTCTTT. It yields the protein CASSATGGHVLFNTEAFF.

This rearrangement joins TRBV23-1 to TRBJ2-7; D gene uncertain. TRBV23-1 is annotated as an ORF whose role is uncertain. Trimming cost V 2 bases and J 4 bases, with 6 bases left between them. The CDR3 is 12 amino acids. The CDR3 is CASSQLEYEQYF. CDR3 nucleotides: TGCGCCAGCAGTCAACTGGAGTACGAGCAGTACTTC.

This chain links TRBV3-1 (or the pseudogene TRBV3-2) with TRBJ2-5; 7 bases are a match to TRBD2. CDR1 and CDR2 from the germline V gene are LGHDT and YNNKEL (reference sequence). CDR3 length: 15 residues. Trimming took 2 bases from V and 5 from J; bases not matched to a gene: 8. The CDR3: CASSQQLAFEETQYF. CDR3 in DNA: TGTGCCAGCAGCCAACAACTAGCGTTCGAGGAGACCCAGTACTTC.

The genes are TRBV24-1 and TRBJ1-2; 7 nucleotides agree with TRBD1. V dropped 3 bases and J dropped 6; count of bases not matched to a gene: 3. Germline assignment: CDR1 KGHDR and CDR2 SFDVKD. This CDR3 has 13 residues. The CDR3 bases are TGTGCCACCAGTGATACAGGGGTAGATGGCTACACCTTC. It specifies CATSDTGVDGYTF.